Shown below are 16 T cell receptor beta chains from a single sample sequenced in a study of T cells in Graves' hyperthyroidism and ophthalmopathy. Template material for amplifying TCR beta CDR3 regions consisted of RNA transcripts. Researchers ran a first-round RT-PCR on the TCR CDR3 using the HTBI primer set. One entry per CDR3 protein results from TCRdb running MiXCR on the multiplex PCR reads. Altogether approximately 600,000 distinct CDR3 sequences are present, roughly 14% being singletons, with the ten largest covering 3.5% to 4.5%. Material for sequencing was blood. Receptors were obtained from a woman in her thirties or forties with Graves' ophthalmopathy.

This clonotype has ten or more counts. For the CDR3, the DNA is TGTGCCAGCAGTTACTCTCCTAGCGGGGGGCCACAAGAGACCCAGTACTTC. It translates to CASSYSPSGGPQETQYF. V usage is TRBV6-2 or TRBV6-3 and J usage is TRBJ2-5; TRBD2 matches 11 bases. CDR1 and CDR2 (germline): MNHEY, SVGEGT. CDR3 length equals 17 residues. J gave up 2 bases and V 0 bases, and 5 bases lay outside the gene matches.

Many counts were recorded for this clonotype. The chain employs TRBV7-3 and TRBJ2-4; D possibly corresponds to TRBD1 (6 bases). The CDR3 has 16 residues. V was shortened by 1 base and J by 8 bases, with 18 bases between the two germline ends. Looked up from germline, CDR1 is SGHTA and CDR2 is FQGTGA. The CDR3 is CASSLNPGAGVDIQYF. DNA of the CDR3: TGTGCCAGCAGCTTAAACCCAGGGGCTGGGGTGGACATTCAGTACTTC.

This clonotype was seen ten or more times. The gene calls are TRBV7-8 and TRBJ1-2, with TRBD1 identical over 7 bases. Germline lookup yields CDR1 SGHVS and CDR2 FQNEAQ. This CDR3 has 17 amino acids. J lost 0 bases, V lost 5 bases, and 12 bases had no gene match. In nucleotides, the CDR3 is TGTGCCAGCAGCGCCACAGGGGCGATAAGGCCTAACTATGGCTACACCTTC. Translated, it gives CASSATGAIRPNYGYTF.

This clonotype came up a few times. The CDR3 ends on some other residue instead of the conserved phenylalanine or tryptophan, so this is likely a read error. The chain combines TRBV30 with TRBJ1-1; 8 positions match TRBD1. CDR3 size: 14 residues. CDR1 is GTSNPN, CDR2 SVGIG, per germline (reference sequence). Germline trimming cut 4 bases from V and 3 bases from J; bases unmatched to any gene: 7. In DNA, the CDR3 is TGTGCCTGGAAATGGACAGGGAGAGACACTGAAGCTTTCCTT. Its translation: CAWKWTGRDTEAFL.

The chain recombines TRBV28 with TRBJ1-6; D not resolved. This CDR3 region has 16 residues. The V gene lost 7 bases and the J gene lost 3 bases, with 16 bases spanning the gap. Germline assignment: CDR1 MDHEN and CDR2 SYDVKM. The CDR3 DNA reads as TGTGCCAGCACTGAGGAGACGGGCGTCTATAATTCACCCCTCCACTTT. Translation gives CASTEETGVYNSPLHF. Full variable domain (outside the CDR3, taken from reference TRBV28 and TRBJ1-6): DVKVTQSSRYLVKRTGEKVFLECVQDMDHENMFWYRQDPGLGLRLIYFSYDVKMKEKGDIPEGYSVSREKKERFSLILESASTNQTSMYLCASTEETGVYNSPLHFGNGTRLTVT.

This clonotype was seen repeatedly, ten times or more. The chain uses TRBV12-3 or TRBV12-4 and TRBJ1-2, with no clear D. This CDR3 comprises 14 residues. Trimming cost V 2 bases and J 8 bases, with 15 bases left between them. This CDR3 is CASSLRPTTGGYTF. The CDR3 region has the DNA TGTGCCAGCAGTTTAAGGCCTACGACGGGCGGCTACACCTTC.

The chain uses TRBV7-9 and TRBJ2-7; 7 bases agree with TRBD1. Germline CDR1 reads SEHNR; CDR2 reads FQNEAQ (reference sequence). The CDR3 totals 13 residues. Trimming took 5 bases from V and 10 from J; bases not matched to a gene: 11. CDR3 protein: CASSKGQARGQYF. The CDR3, as DNA: TGTGCCAGCAGCAAAGGACAGGCCCGGGGACAGTACTTC.

The gene calls are TRBV6-1 and TRBJ1-1; possible D gene TRBD1, 5 bases. Per the germline V gene, CDR1 is MNHNS and CDR2 is SASEGT. This CDR3 spans 13 amino acids. V lost 6 bases, J lost 4 bases, and 12 bases lay in between. CDR3 coding DNA: TGTGCCAGCAGAAAGGCAGGGACCACTGAAGCTTTCTTT. This encodes CASRKAGTTEAFF.

The rearrangement links TRBV6-1 to TRBJ1-2; 7 nucleotides agree with TRBD1. The CDR3 is 13 residues long. V gave up 3 bases and J gave up 7 bases; unmatched junction bases: 5. From germline, CDR1 is MNHNS and CDR2 SASEGT. CDR3 nucleotides: TGTGCCAGCAGTGACGGGACAGAGGTTGGCTACACCTTC. It codes for CASSDGTEVGYTF.

The J gene is TRBJ1-3, the V gene TRBV12-3 or TRBV12-4; D not certain. Trimming cost V 7 bases and J 0 bases, with 10 bases left between them. The CDR3 extends over 14 amino acids. CDR3 DNA: TGTGCCAGCAAAGGGCCTTACTCTGGAAACACCATATATTTT. This translates into CASKGPYSGNTIYF.

The J gene is TRBJ1-6, the V gene TRBV20-1, with D unresolved. There are 16 residues in the CDR3. Germline CDR1 reads DFQATT; CDR2 reads SNEGSKA (reference sequence). Trimming shortened V by 6 bases and J by 0 bases, and 15 bases separated the two germline ends. As DNA, the CDR3 is TGCAGTGCGATAGGAGGGTTCAGCTCCTATAATTCACCCCTCCACTTT. It codes for CSAIGGFSSYNSPLHF.

There are a few counts of this clonotype. The chain has TRBV12-3 or TRBV12-4 and TRBJ2-5; 9 positions match TRBD2. There are 15 residues in the CDR3. V was pared by 4 bases and J by 4 bases, with 7 bases of the junction left unmatched. CDR3: CASSSLAGSRETQYF. The CDR3 DNA reads TGTGCCAGCAGTTCGCTAGCGGGGTCCCGAGAGACCCAGTACTTC.

Many counts were recorded for this clonotype. This chain joins TRBV6-5 and TRBJ2-7, with D unclear. The V end lost 0 bases, the J end lost 1 base, and 7 bases lay between the germline ends. Germline V gene data show CDR1 as MNHEY and CDR2 as SVGAGI. The CDR3 extends over 14 amino acids. CDR3 nucleotides: TGTGCCAGCAGTTACTCCACACGGTCCTACGAGCAGTACTTC. Translating it yields CASSYSTRSYEQYF.

The genes are TRBV12-5 and TRBJ2-5, with no clear D. The CDR3 runs 13 residues. Germline CDR1 and CDR2: LGHNT and FRNRAP. V lost 1 base and J 0 bases, leaving 3 bases between the germline ends. The CDR3 region is CASGLEYQETQYF. The CDR3 nucleotides are TGTGCTAGTGGTTTGGAGTACCAAGAGACCCAGTACTTC.

At least ten counts were recorded for this clonotype. The CDR3 nucleotides read TGTGCCAGCAGTTTATGGGTACAGCTCCAAGAGACCCAGTACTTC. Its translation: CASSLWVQLQETQYF. The J gene is TRBJ2-5, the V gene TRBV28; D is unresolved. Trimming took 0 bases from V and 1 from J, leaving 9 bases between them. The CDR3 length is 15 residues. Germline loops: CDR1 MDHEN, CDR2 SYDVKM.

Ten or more counts support this clonotype. The rearrangement joins TRBV6-1 to TRBJ2-7; TRBD1 agrees at 11 bases. V lost 6 bases and J lost 7; bases outside the gene matches: 8. Germline CDR1 is MNHNS and CDR2 is SASEGT. The CDR3 is 14 amino acids. CDR3 bases: TGTGCCAGCAGCCCCGGACAGGGGGCAGGAGAGCAGTACTTC. It encodes CASSPGQGAGEQYF.